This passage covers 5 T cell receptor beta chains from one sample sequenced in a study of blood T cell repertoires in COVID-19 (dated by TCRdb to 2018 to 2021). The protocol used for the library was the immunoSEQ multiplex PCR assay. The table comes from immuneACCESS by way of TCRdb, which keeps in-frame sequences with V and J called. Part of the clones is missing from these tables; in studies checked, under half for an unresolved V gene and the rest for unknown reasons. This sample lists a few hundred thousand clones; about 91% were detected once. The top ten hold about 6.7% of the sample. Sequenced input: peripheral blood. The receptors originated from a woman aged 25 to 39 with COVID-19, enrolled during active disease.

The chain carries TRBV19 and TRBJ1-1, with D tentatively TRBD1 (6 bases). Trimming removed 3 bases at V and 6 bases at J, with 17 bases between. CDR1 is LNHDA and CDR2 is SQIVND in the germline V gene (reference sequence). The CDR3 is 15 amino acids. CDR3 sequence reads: CASSIGAGVGPEAFF. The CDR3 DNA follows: TGTGCCAGTAGTATTGGGGCAGGGGTAGGCCCTGAAGCTTTCTTT.

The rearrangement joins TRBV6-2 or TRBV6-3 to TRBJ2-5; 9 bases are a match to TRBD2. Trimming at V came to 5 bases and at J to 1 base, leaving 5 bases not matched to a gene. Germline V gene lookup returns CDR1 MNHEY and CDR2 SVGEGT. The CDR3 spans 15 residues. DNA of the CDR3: TGTGCCAGCAGTACAGCGGGGGGCCTCCAAGAGACCCAGTACTTC. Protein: CASSTAGGLQETQYF.

The CDR3 region is CAASLDWDSRTYEQYF. Here the CDR3 DNA reads TGTGCCGCCAGCCTAGATTGGGACAGTCGAACCTACGAGCAGTACTTC. The chain joins TRBV11-2 to TRBJ2-7; 7 bases map to TRBD1. J gave up 2 bases and V 11 bases, and 18 bases lay outside the gene matches. The CDR3 is 16 amino acids. The germline V gene encodes CDR1 SGHAT and CDR2 FQNNGV.

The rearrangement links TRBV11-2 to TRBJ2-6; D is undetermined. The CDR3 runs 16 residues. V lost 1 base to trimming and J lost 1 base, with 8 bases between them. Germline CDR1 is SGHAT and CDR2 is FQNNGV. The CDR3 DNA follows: TGTGCCAGCAGCTTAGGTTGGCTTTCTGGGGCCAACGTCCTGACTTTC. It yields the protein CASSLGWLSGANVLTF.

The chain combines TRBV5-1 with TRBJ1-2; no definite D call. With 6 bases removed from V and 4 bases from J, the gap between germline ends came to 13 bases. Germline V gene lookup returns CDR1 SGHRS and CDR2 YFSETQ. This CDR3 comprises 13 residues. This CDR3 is CASTPTTGYGYTF. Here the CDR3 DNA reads TGCGCCAGCACACCCACAACGGGCTATGGCTACACCTTC.